This T cell receptor beta chain was retrieved from a study of identifying expanded T cells in peripheral blood. Study findings and constraints: Approximately two-week clone count variance significantly increased as total template count grew.

The V gene lost 7 bases and the J gene lost 0 bases, with 19 bases spanning the gap. The CDR3 contains 17 residues. CDR1 and CDR2 (germline): MDHEN, SYDVKM. Collection occurred without any documented infections or immune events in donors. Details on this clone: As yet, its antigen is unknown.

Profiled with immunoSEQ multiplex PCR; TCRdb holds only in-frame clones, not every one. This sample yields 81,000 or so clones, of which roughly 84% are seen a single time; less than 20% belongs to the top ten. The origin of this receptor is a person aged 18-70 years in good health. Input material: blood. V usage is TRBV28 and J usage is TRBJ2-4, with D perhaps matching TRBD1 or TRBD2 (5 bases each). The CDR3 here is CASKTGREGLAKNIQYF. The CDR3, as DNA: TGTGCCAGCAAAACCGGCAGAGAGGGGCTAGCCAAAAACATTCAGTACTTC.